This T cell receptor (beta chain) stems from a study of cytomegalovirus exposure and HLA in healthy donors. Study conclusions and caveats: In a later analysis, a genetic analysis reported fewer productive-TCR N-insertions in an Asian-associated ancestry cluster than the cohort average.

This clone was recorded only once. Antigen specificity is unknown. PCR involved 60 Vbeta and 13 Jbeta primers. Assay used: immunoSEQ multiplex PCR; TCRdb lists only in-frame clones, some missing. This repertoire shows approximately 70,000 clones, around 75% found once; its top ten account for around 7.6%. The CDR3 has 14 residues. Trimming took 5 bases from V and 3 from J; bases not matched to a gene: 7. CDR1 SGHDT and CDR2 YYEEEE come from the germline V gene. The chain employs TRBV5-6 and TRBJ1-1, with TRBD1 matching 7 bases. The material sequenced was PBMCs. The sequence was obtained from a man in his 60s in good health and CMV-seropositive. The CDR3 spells CASRRTGTDTEAFF. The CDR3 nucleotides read TGTGCCAGCAGGCGCACCGGGACAGACACTGAAGCTTTCTTT. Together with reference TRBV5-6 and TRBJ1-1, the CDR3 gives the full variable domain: DAGVTQSPTHLIKTRGQQVTLRCSPKSGHDTVSWYQQALGQGPQFIFQYYEEEERQRGNFPDRFSGHQFPNYSSELNVNALLLGDSALYLCASRRTGTDTEAFFGQGTRLTVV.